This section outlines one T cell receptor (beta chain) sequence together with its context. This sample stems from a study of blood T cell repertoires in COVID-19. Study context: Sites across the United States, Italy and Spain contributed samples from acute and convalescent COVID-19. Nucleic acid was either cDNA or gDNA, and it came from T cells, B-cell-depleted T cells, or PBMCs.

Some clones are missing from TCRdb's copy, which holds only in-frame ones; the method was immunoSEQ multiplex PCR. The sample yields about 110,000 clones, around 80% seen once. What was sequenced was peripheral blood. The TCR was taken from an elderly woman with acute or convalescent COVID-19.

The CDR3 reads CASSLAGTVAGYTF. CDR3 sequence (DNA): TGTGCCAGCAGTCTCGCCGGGACAGTAGCCGGCTACACCTTC. The chain uses TRBV28 and TRBJ1-2, with 7 bases lining up with TRBD1. CDR1 and CDR2 (germline): MDHEN, SYDVKM. The CDR3 is 14 residues long. The V and J ends lost 5 bases and 8 bases, in that order; junction bases with no gene match: 11.